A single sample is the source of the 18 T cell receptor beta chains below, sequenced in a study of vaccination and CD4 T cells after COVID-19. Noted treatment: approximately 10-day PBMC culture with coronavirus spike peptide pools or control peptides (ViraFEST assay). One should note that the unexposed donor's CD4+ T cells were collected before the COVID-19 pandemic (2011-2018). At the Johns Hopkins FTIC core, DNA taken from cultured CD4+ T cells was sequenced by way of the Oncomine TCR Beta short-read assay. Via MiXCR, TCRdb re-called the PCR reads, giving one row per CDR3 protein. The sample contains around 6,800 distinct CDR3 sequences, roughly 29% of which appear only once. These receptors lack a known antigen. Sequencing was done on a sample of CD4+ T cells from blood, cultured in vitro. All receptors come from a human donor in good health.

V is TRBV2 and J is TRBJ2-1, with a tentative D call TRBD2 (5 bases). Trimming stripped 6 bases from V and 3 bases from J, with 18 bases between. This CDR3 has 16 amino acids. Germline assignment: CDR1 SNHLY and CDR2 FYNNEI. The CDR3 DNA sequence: TGTGCCAGCAGCAATGACCGGGATCGAAACTACAATGAGCAGTTCTTC. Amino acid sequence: CASSNDRDRNYNEQFF.

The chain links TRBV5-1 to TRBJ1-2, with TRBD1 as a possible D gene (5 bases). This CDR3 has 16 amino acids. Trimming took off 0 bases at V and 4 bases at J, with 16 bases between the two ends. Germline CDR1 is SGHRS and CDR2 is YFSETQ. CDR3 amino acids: CASSLAGGVGPYGYTF. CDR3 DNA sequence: TGCGCCAGCAGCTTGGCCGGGGGTGTAGGCCCCTATGGCTACACCTTC.

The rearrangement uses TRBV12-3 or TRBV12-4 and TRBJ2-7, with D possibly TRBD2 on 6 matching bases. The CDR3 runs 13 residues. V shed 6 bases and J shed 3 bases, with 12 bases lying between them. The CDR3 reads CASRLREDYEQYF. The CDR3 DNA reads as TGTGCCAGCAGGTTGAGGGAGGACTACGAGCAGTACTTC.

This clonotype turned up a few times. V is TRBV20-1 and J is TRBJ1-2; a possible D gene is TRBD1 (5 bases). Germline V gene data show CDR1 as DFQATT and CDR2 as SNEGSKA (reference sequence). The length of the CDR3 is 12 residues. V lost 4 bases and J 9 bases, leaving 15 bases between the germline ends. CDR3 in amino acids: CSAITDSARYTF. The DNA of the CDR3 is TGCAGTGCTATAACCGACAGTGCCCGCTACACCTTC.

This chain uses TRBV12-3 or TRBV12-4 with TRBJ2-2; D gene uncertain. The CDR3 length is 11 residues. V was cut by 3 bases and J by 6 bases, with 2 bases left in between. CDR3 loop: CASSFSGELFF. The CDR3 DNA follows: TGTGCCAGCAGTTTTTCCGGGGAGCTGTTTTTT.

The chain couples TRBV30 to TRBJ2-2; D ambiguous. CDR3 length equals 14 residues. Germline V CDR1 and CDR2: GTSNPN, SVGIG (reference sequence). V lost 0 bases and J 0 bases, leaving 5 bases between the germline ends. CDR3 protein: CAWSVAPNTGELFF. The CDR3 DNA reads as TGTGCCTGGAGTGTGGCCCCGAACACCGGGGAGCTGTTTTTT.

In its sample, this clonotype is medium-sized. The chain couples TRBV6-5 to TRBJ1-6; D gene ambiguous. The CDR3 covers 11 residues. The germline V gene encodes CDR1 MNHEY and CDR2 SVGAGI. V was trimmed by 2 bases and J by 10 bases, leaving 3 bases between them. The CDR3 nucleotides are TGTGCCAGCAGTTACGGATCACCCCTCCACTTT. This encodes CASSYGSPLHF.

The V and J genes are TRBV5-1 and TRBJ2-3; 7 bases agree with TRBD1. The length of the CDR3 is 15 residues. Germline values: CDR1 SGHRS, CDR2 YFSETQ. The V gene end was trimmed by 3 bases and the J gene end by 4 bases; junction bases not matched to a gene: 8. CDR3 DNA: TGCGCCAGCAGCTCCGGACAGGCCTTGCCAGATACGCAGTATTTT. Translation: CASSSGQALPDTQYF.

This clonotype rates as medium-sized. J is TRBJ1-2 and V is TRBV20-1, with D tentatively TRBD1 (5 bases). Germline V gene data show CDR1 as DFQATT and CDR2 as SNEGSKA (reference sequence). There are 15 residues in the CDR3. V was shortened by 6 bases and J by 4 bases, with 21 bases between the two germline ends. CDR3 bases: TGCAGTGCATATCACATTCGGGGCGGCTCCTATGGCTACACCTTC. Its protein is CSAYHIRGGSYGYTF.

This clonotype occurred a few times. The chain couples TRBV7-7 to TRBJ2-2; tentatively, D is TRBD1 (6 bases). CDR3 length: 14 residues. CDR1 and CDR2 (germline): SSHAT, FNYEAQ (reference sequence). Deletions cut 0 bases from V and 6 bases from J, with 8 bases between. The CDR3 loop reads CASSLAGQPGELFF. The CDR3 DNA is TGTGCCAGCAGCTTAGCGGGACAACCCGGGGAGCTGTTTTTT.

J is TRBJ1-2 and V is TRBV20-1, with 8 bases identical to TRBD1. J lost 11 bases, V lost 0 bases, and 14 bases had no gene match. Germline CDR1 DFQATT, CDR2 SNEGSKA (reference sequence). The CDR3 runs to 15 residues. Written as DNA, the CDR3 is TGCAGTGCTAGAGATGGTTGGGGGGGGACAGGAAGGTACACCTTC. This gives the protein CSARDGWGGTGRYTF.

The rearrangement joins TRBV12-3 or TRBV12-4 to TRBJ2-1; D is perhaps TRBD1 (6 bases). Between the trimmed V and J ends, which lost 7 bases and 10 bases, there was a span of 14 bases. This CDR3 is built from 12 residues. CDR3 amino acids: CASKSRGAEQFF. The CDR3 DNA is TGTGCCAGCAAGAGCAGGGGTGCGGAGCAGTTCTTC.

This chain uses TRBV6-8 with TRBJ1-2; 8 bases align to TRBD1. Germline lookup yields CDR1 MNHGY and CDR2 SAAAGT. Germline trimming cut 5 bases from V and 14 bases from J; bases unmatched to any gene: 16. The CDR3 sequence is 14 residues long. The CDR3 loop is CASSTEPTPTGATF. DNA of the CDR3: TGTGCCAGCAGTACCGAACCCACACCGACAGGGGCGACCTTC.

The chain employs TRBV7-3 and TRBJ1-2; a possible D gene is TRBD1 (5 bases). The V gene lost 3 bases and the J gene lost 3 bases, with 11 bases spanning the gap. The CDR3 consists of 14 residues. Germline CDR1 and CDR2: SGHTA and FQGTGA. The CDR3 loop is CASSLGGSDYGYTF. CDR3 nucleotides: TGTGCCAGCAGCTTGGGGGGATCGGACTATGGCTACACCTTC.

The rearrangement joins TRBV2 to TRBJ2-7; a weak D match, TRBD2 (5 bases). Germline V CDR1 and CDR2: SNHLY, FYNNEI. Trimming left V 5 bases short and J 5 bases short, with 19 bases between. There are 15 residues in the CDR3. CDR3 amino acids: CASSLTAASPDEQYF. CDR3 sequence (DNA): TGTGCCAGCAGTCTAACAGCGGCATCGCCGGACGAGCAGTACTTC. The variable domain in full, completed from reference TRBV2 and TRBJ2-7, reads EPEVTQTPSHQVTQMGQEVILRCVPISNHLYFYWYRQILGQKVEFLVSFYNNEISEKSEIFDDQFSVERPDGSNFTLKIRSTKLEDSAMYFCASSLTAASPDEQYFGPGTRLTVT.

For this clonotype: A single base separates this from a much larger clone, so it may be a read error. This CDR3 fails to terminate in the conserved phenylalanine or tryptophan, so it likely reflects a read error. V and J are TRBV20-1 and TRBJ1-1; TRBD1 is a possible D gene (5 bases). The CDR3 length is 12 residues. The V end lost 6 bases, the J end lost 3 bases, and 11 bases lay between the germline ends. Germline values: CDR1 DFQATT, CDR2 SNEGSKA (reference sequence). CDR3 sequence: CSAGAGYTEAFL. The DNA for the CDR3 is TGCAGTGCCGGGGCAGGATACACTGAAGCTTTCCTT.

DNA for the CDR3: TGTGCCAGCAGGTGGACAGGAGCCAACACTGAAGCTTTCTTT. Residues: CASRWTGANTEAFF. This chain joins TRBV6-1 and TRBJ1-1; 7 bases agree with TRBD1. In germline, CDR1 is MNHNS, CDR2 SASEGT. V shed 6 bases and J 2 bases; nucleotides not matched to a gene: 6. This CDR3 is 14 amino acids long.

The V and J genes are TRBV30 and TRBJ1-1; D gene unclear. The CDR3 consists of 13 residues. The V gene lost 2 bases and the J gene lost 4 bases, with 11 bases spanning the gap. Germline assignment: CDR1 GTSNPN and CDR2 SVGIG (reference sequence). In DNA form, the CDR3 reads TGTGCCTGGAGTCGGTCTACTTCCACTGAAGCTTTCTTT. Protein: CAWSRSTSTEAFF. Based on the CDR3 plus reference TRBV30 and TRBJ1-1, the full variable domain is SQTIHQWPATLVQPVGSPLSLECTVEGTSNPNLYWYRQAAGRGLQLLFYSVGIGQISSEVPQNLSASRPQDRQFILSSKKLLLSDSGFYLCAWSRSTSTEAFFGQGTRLTVV.